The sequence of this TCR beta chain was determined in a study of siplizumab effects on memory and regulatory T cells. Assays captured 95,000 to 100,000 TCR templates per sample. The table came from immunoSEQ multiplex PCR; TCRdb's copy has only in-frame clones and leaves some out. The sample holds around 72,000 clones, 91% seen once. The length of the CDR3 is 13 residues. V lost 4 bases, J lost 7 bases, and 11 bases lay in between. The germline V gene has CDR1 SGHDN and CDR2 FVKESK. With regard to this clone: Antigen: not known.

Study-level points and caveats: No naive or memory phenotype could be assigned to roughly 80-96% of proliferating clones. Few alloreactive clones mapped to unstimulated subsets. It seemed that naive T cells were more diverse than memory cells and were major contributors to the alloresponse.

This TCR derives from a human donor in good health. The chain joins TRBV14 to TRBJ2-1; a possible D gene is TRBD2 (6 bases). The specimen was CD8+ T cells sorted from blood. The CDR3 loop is CASSPGVWNEQFF. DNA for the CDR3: TGTGCCAGCAGCCCGGGAGTCTGGAATGAGCAGTTCTTC.